A selection of T cell receptor beta chains follows, all from one sample in a study of blood T cell repertoires in COVID-19. Some clones are missing from TCRdb's copy, which holds only in-frame ones; the method was immunoSEQ multiplex PCR. This table has roughly 440,000 clones, about 91% appearing once. The sequencing sample was made of peripheral blood. All receptors come from a woman between 50 and 59 years old with COVID-19, enrolled during active disease. The CDR3 runs from the conserved cysteine through the conserved F or W. The order of the fields is V gene, clone size, D gene, J gene, CDR3 DNA, CDR3 protein. The D gene is left open where the match is weak. The size entry is marked missing in some rows and otherwise reads once, few, many or a size class.

v_gene: TRBV9; abundance: .; d_gene: TRBD2; j_gene: TRBJ2-1; CDR3nt: TGTGCCAGCAGCGTAGCTCCCGCGGGGGGCTACAATGAGCAGTTCTTC; CDR3aa: CASSVAPAGGYNEQFF
v_gene: TRBV11-2; abundance: .; d_gene: .; j_gene: TRBJ1-3; CDR3nt: TGTGCCAGCAGCTTAGTTCTTCCGGCGGCCTCTGGAAACACCATATATTTT; CDR3aa: CASSLVLPAASGNTIYF
v_gene: TRBV30; abundance: .; d_gene: .; j_gene: TRBJ1-6; CDR3nt: TGTGCCTGGACCCGGTATAATTCACCCCTCCACTTT; CDR3aa: CAWTRYNSPLHF
v_gene: TRBV6-1; abundance: .; d_gene: TRBD2; j_gene: TRBJ2-5; CDR3nt: TGTGCCAGCAGTGGCGGACTAGCGGGGGGGCCAAGTCAGAAGACCCAGTACTTC; CDR3aa: CASSGGLAGGPSQKTQYF
v_gene: TRBV6-5; abundance: .; d_gene: TRBD1; j_gene: TRBJ2-1; CDR3nt: TGTGCCAGCAGTCCCAGACAGGGATTCGATGAGCAGTTCTTC; CDR3aa: CASSPRQGFDEQFF
v_gene: TRBV7-9; abundance: once; d_gene: .; j_gene: TRBJ2-2; CDR3nt: TGTGCCAGCAGCTCGCTGGGGCGAGGCACCGGGGAGCTGTTTTTT; CDR3aa: CASSSLGRGTGELFF
v_gene: TRBV15; abundance: few; d_gene: TRBD1; j_gene: TRBJ1-2; CDR3nt: TGTGCCACCAGCAGAGTTGGACAGGTCTATGGCTACACCTTC; CDR3aa: CATSRVGQVYGYTF
v_gene: TRBV9; abundance: few; d_gene: TRBD2; j_gene: TRBJ2-3; CDR3nt: TGTGCCAGCAGCCCCGGACTAGCGTCTAGCACAGATACGCAGTATTTT; CDR3aa: CASSPGLASSTDTQYF
v_gene: TRBV30; abundance: .; d_gene: .; j_gene: TRBJ1-2; CDR3nt: TGTGCCTGGCGTAGCGGGGTTAACTATGGCTACACCTTC; CDR3aa: CAWRSGVNYGYTF
v_gene: TRBV5-3; abundance: .; d_gene: .; j_gene: TRBJ1-4; CDR3nt: TGTGCCAGAAGCTCGGGGGATTCAACTAATGAAAAACTGTTTTTT; CDR3aa: CARSSGDSTNEKLFF
v_gene: TRBV18; abundance: once; d_gene: TRBD1; j_gene: TRBJ1-2; CDR3nt: TGTGCCAGCTCACCACCAGCATCAGGGGGCAGCTATGGCTACACCTTC; CDR3aa: CASSPPASGGSYGYTF
v_gene: TRBV6-5; abundance: .; d_gene: TRBD1; j_gene: TRBJ1-2; CDR3nt: TGTGCCAGCAGTTATTTAGGACAGGGGGCTTCCTATGGCTACACCTTC; CDR3aa: CASSYLGQGASYGYTF
v_gene: TRBV11-3; abundance: .; d_gene: TRBD2; j_gene: TRBJ2-2; CDR3nt: TGCGCCAGCAGCGGGGGGGGCGCGGCGAACACCGGGGAGCTGTTTTTT; CDR3aa: CASSGGGAANTGELFF
v_gene: TRBV19; abundance: .; d_gene: TRBD1; j_gene: TRBJ1-5; CDR3nt: TGTGCCAGTAGTATCGGGACAGGGAGTCCCAATCAGCCCCAGCATTTT; CDR3aa: CASSIGTGSPNQPQHF
v_gene: TRBV5-1; abundance: once; d_gene: .; j_gene: TRBJ1-2; CDR3nt: TGCGCCAGCAGCTTGGAGGGGGTCTATGGCTACACCTTC; CDR3aa: CASSLEGVYGYTF
v_gene: TRBV5-4; abundance: .; d_gene: .; j_gene: TRBJ1-2; CDR3nt: TGTGCCAGCAGCGTGGTAGGGGGGGATGGCTACACCTTC; CDR3aa: CASSVVGGDGYTF
v_gene: TRBV9; abundance: .; d_gene: .; j_gene: TRBJ2-5; CDR3nt: TGTGCCAGCAGCCCGAAAGCAGGGGTGGAGACCCAGTACTTC; CDR3aa: CASSPKAGVETQYF
v_gene: TRBV29-1; abundance: .; d_gene: TRBD1; j_gene: TRBJ1-1; CDR3nt: TGCAGCGTTGGACAGGGGTCCACTGAAGCTTTCTTT; CDR3aa: CSVGQGSTEAFF
v_gene: TRBV11-2; abundance: .; d_gene: TRBD1; j_gene: TRBJ2-7; CDR3nt: TGTGCCAGCAGCTCTCTTACAGCAGGGGGCATATACGAGCAGTACTTC; CDR3aa: CASSSLTAGGIYEQYF
v_gene: TRBV7-3; abundance: .; d_gene: .; j_gene: TRBJ2-3; CDR3nt: TGTGCCAGCAGCCCCGACATTAGCACAGATACGCAGTATTTT; CDR3aa: CASSPDISTDTQYF
v_gene: TRBV7-3; abundance: .; d_gene: .; j_gene: TRBJ2-1; CDR3nt: TGTGCCAGCAGCTTAACACCGGACAGCTACTTCAATGAGCAGTTCTTC; CDR3aa: CASSLTPDSYFNEQFF
v_gene: TRBV6-5; abundance: .; d_gene: .; j_gene: TRBJ1-2; CDR3nt: TGTGCCAGCCTCCGGGGAGACTATGGCTACACCTTC; CDR3aa: CASLRGDYGYTF
v_gene: TRBV27; abundance: .; d_gene: TRBD1; j_gene: TRBJ2-7; CDR3nt: TGTGCCAGCAGTTCCCCCCGGACAGGGACGTACGAGCAGTACTTC; CDR3aa: CASSSPRTGTYEQYF
v_gene: TRBV2; abundance: few; d_gene: .; j_gene: TRBJ1-1; CDR3nt: TGTGCCAGCAAGGCAGGGAGGACTGAAGCTTTCTTT; CDR3aa: CASKAGRTEAFF
v_gene: TRBV5-1; abundance: .; d_gene: TRBD1; j_gene: TRBJ1-1; CDR3nt: TGCGCCAGCAGCCTGACAGGGCCTGAAGCTTTCTTT; CDR3aa: CASSLTGPEAFF
v_gene: TRBV14; abundance: once; d_gene: TRBD2; j_gene: TRBJ2-1; CDR3nt: TGTGCCAGCAGCCTAGCGTTTGGCGGGGGGAGAATGTACAATGAGCAGTTCTTC; CDR3aa: CASSLAFGGGRMYNEQFF
v_gene: TRBV5-4; abundance: .; d_gene: TRBD1; j_gene: TRBJ2-7; CDR3nt: TGTGCCAGCAGCGGACAGGGGGCTTACGAGCAGTACTTC; CDR3aa: CASSGQGAYEQYF
v_gene: TRBV23-1; abundance: few; d_gene: .; j_gene: TRBJ2-5; CDR3nt: TGCGCCAGCCCACCCGAGGAAGGGTCCACGCAGGGGTCCCCAGAGACCCAGTACTTC; CDR3aa: CASPPEEGSTQGSPETQYF
v_gene: TRBV10-1; abundance: .; d_gene: TRBD1; j_gene: TRBJ1-1; CDR3nt: TGCGCCAGCAGTGAGTCGACGGCAGGGGGTATTTTCAACACTGAAGCTTTCTTT; CDR3aa: CASSESTAGGIFNTEAFF
v_gene: TRBV4-1; abundance: .; d_gene: .; j_gene: TRBJ2-2; CDR3nt: TGCGCCAGCAGACCCTCTACAGGGAAAAGGGCGAACACCGGGGAGCTGTTTTTT; CDR3aa: CASRPSTGKRANTGELFF
v_gene: TRBV28; abundance: .; d_gene: TRBD1; j_gene: TRBJ2-3; CDR3nt: TGTGCCAGCATACAACAGGGGAGCGCCGGTAAGGATACGCAGTATTTT; CDR3aa: CASIQQGSAGKDTQYF
v_gene: TRBV19; abundance: .; d_gene: TRBD1; j_gene: TRBJ2-2; CDR3nt: TGTGCCAGTAGTATCGGGACAGGGGACACCGGGGAGCTGTTTTTT; CDR3aa: CASSIGTGDTGELFF
v_gene: TRBV5-1; abundance: .; d_gene: .; j_gene: TRBJ2-1; CDR3nt: TGCGCCAGCAGCTTGAATCCGGGAACTGAGCAGTTCTTC; CDR3aa: CASSLNPGTEQFF
v_gene: TRBV5-1; abundance: .; d_gene: .; j_gene: TRBJ2-7; CDR3nt: TGCGCCAGCAGCCCTGGGAGCCCAGCCTACGAGCAGTACTTC; CDR3aa: CASSPGSPAYEQYF
v_gene: TRBV4-2; abundance: .; d_gene: .; j_gene: TRBJ1-5; CDR3nt: TGTGCCAGCAGCCAAGAAGGGGGAGGCAATCAGCCCCAGCATTTT; CDR3aa: CASSQEGGGNQPQHF
v_gene: TRBV28; abundance: .; d_gene: TRBD1; j_gene: TRBJ1-1; CDR3nt: TGTGCCAGCAGCTGGGACAGGCGGACTGAAGCTTTCTTT; CDR3aa: CASSWDRRTEAFF
v_gene: TRBV2; abundance: .; d_gene: .; j_gene: TRBJ2-5; CDR3nt: TGTGCCAGCAGCCAAAACGGGTGGAAGCTGCCAGAGACCCAGTACTTC; CDR3aa: CASSQNGWKLPETQYF
v_gene: TRBV5-6; abundance: .; d_gene: .; j_gene: TRBJ2-2; CDR3nt: TGTGCCAGCAGCCCGGTCACGACCGGGGAGCTGTTTTTT; CDR3aa: CASSPVTTGELFF
v_gene: TRBV5-5; abundance: .; d_gene: TRBD1; j_gene: TRBJ2-7; CDR3nt: TGTGCCAGCAGCTTGGAGGGGGCGTACGAGCAGTACTTC; CDR3aa: CASSLEGAYEQYF
v_gene: TRBV24-1; abundance: .; d_gene: .; j_gene: TRBJ2-2; CDR3nt: TGTGCCACCAGTGATTGGGCATCTCTCACCGGGGAGCTGTTTTTT; CDR3aa: CATSDWASLTGELFF
v_gene: TRBV21-1; abundance: once; d_gene: .; j_gene: TRBJ1-5; CDR3nt: TGTGCCAGCAGCATGGGGAAGGGGGTGAGCCCCAGCAATCAGCCCCAGCATTTT; CDR3aa: CASSMGKGVSPSNQPQHF
v_gene: TRBV7-6; abundance: few; d_gene: .; j_gene: TRBJ1-5; CDR3nt: TGTGCCAGCAGCTTTGGGCCCGATCAGCCCCAGCATTTT; CDR3aa: CASSFGPDQPQHF
v_gene: TRBV10-3; abundance: .; d_gene: .; j_gene: TRBJ1-4; CDR3nt: TGTGCCATCAGTGAGTCGATAGGACAGCCTAATGAAAAACTGTTTTTT; CDR3aa: CAISESIGQPNEKLFF
v_gene: TRBV19; abundance: few; d_gene: .; j_gene: TRBJ2-7; CDR3nt: TGTGCCAGTAGGAAAAAGGACAGCTCCTTTTCTTACGAGCAGTACTTC; CDR3aa: CASRKKDSSFSYEQYF
v_gene: TRBV30; abundance: .; d_gene: .; j_gene: TRBJ2-3; CDR3nt: TGTGCCTGGAGTGGGGGGCGGGCAGATACGCAGTATTTT; CDR3aa: CAWSGGRADTQYF
v_gene: TRBV3-1/TRBV3-2; abundance: .; d_gene: TRBD1; j_gene: TRBJ2-1; CDR3nt: TGTGCCAGCAGCCAAGCCTGGACAGGGGCCTGGAGGCAGTTCTTC; CDR3aa: CASSQAWTGAWRQFF
v_gene: TRBV18; abundance: .; d_gene: .; j_gene: TRBJ1-4; CDR3nt: TGTGCCAGCTCACCCCGGGGGAATGAAAAACTGTTTTTT; CDR3aa: CASSPRGNEKLFF
v_gene: TRBV18; abundance: .; d_gene: .; j_gene: TRBJ1-1; CDR3nt: TGTGCCAGCTCACCTAGCTTGGTGAGACAGAGGACTGAAGCTTTCTTT; CDR3aa: CASSPSLVRQRTEAFF